Listed here are 19 T cell receptor beta chains from one sample, sequenced in a study of blood T cell repertoires in COVID-19 (dated by TCRdb to between 2020 and 2021). The library was produced with the immunoSEQ multiplex PCR assay. Entries here come from immuneACCESS through TCRdb and include only in-frame sequences with V and J called. Some clones fail to appear in such tables; in the studies checked, an unresolved V gene covers under half of the shortfall, and the cause of the remainder is unknown. Here the sample has a few hundred thousand clones; about 82% occur a single time. Of the sample, 9% to 15% falls within the top ten clones. Sequencing was done on a sample of peripheral blood. These TCRs come from a man older than 75 with acute or convalescent COVID-19.

The chain has TRBV6-2 or TRBV6-3 and TRBJ1-2; 7 bases are shared with TRBD1. Germline trimming cut 0 bases from V and 4 bases from J; bases unmatched to any gene: 5. Looked up from germline, CDR1 is MNHEY and CDR2 is SVGEGT. This CDR3 is built from 15 residues. CDR3 DNA: TGTGCCAGCAGTTACTCGAACAGGGGAATCTATGGCTACACCTTC. It codes for CASSYSNRGIYGYTF.

Only one count was recorded for this clone. The chain has TRBV5-1 and TRBJ1-1; 8 bases match TRBD1. The CDR3 extends over 16 amino acids. The ends lost 0 bases at V and 7 bases at J; junction bases unmatched: 11. Germline V CDR1 and CDR2: SGHRS, YFSETQ. The CDR3 region is CASSLAAQGAMGEAFF. In DNA form, the CDR3 reads TGCGCCAGCAGCTTGGCCGCTCAGGGGGCTATGGGTGAAGCTTTCTTT.

This chain links TRBV18 with TRBJ1-5; 11 bases line up with TRBD1. The CDR3 is made up of 16 amino acids. Germline CDR1 and CDR2: KGHSH and LQKENI. The ends lost 3 bases at V and 6 bases at J; junction bases unmatched: 7. The DNA of the CDR3 is TGTGCCAGCTCACCTTCCGGACAGGGGGCAGGTCAGCCCCAGCATTTT. Protein sequence: CASSPSGQGAGQPQHF.

The CDR3 reads CASRPGTTAYEQYF. DNA of the CDR3: TGTGCCAGCAGGCCCGGGACAACTGCCTACGAGCAGTACTTC. The chain employs TRBV6-6 and TRBJ2-7, with D perhaps matching TRBD1 (6 bases). V gave up 6 bases and J gave up 2 bases, with 14 bases separating them. CDR1 MNHNY and CDR2 SVGAGI come from the germline V gene (reference sequence). The CDR3 covers 14 residues.

The rearrangement uses TRBV28 and TRBJ2-1; TRBD1 is a possible D gene (6 bases). CDR1 MDHEN and CDR2 SYDVKM come from the germline V gene. Between the trimmed V and J ends, which lost 8 bases and 7 bases, there was a span of 21 bases. The CDR3 length is 15 residues. CDR3 in DNA: TGTGCCAGCCGAAGCCCTCAGGGGCCGACGAATGAGCAGTTCTTC. Its protein is CASRSPQGPTNEQFF. Full variable domain (rest looked up from reference TRBV28 and TRBJ2-1): DVKVTQSSRYLVKRTGEKVFLECVQDMDHENMFWYRQDPGLGLRLIYFSYDVKMKEKGDIPEGYSVSREKKERFSLILESASTNQTSMYLCASRSPQGPTNEQFFGPGTRLTVL.

This chain uses TRBV28 with TRBJ2-2; 10 nucleotides match TRBD2. Germline trimming cut 8 bases from V and 0 bases from J; bases unmatched to any gene: 3. This CDR3 has 15 amino acids. The germline V gene has CDR1 MDHEN and CDR2 SYDVKM. The CDR3 bases are TGTGCCAGCTTTACTAGCGGGGCGAACACCGGGGAGCTGTTTTTT. It specifies CASFTSGANTGELFF.

This chain connects TRBV5-1 to TRBJ2-3, with D maybe TRBD1 (7 bases). Per germline, CDR1 SGHRS and CDR2 YFSETQ. The length of the CDR3 is 15 residues. V was trimmed by 4 bases and J by 5 bases, leaving 17 bases between them. The DNA for the CDR3 is TGCGCCAGCAGCCCCCCTGCTCAGGGGGGAGATACGCAGTATTTT. This codes for CASSPPAQGGDTQYF. The entire variable domain, with the rest obtained from reference TRBV5-1 and TRBJ2-3, is as follows: KAGVTQTPRYLIKTRGQQVTLSCSPISGHRSVSWYQQTPGQGLQFLFEYFSETQRNKGNFPGRFSGRQFSNSRSEMNVSTLELGDSALYLCASSPPAQGGDTQYFGPGTRLTVL.

The chain couples TRBV29-1 to TRBJ2-7, with 8 bases fitting TRBD1. Germline lookup yields CDR1 SQVTM and CDR2 ANQGSEA. CDR3 length: 14 amino acids. Trimming took 4 bases from V and 7 from J; bases not matched to a gene: 12. The CDR3 coding sequence is TGCAGCGTTGGACCAGGGGGCGGGATCCAAGAGCAGTACTTC. This sequence encodes CSVGPGGGIQEQYF.

V usage is TRBV10-3 and J usage is TRBJ2-7, with 9 bases identical to TRBD1. V gave up 8 bases and J gave up 4 bases; unmatched junction bases: 9. The CDR3 contains 14 residues. In germline, CDR1 is ENHRY, CDR2 SYGVKD. The CDR3 here is CAIGQGQGNYEQYF. DNA for the CDR3: TGTGCCATCGGTCAGGGACAGGGTAATTACGAGCAGTACTTC.

This clone was seen only a few times. The chain links TRBV2 to TRBJ1-5; D not resolved. V lost 6 bases and J lost 5, with 11 bases in between. CDR1 is SNHLY and CDR2 is FYNNEI in the germline V gene. The CDR3 length is 13 residues. The CDR3 DNA reads TGTGCCAGCAGGTGGCAGGTTGATCAGCCCCAGCATTTT. Protein: CASRWQVDQPQHF.

This chain connects TRBV27 to TRBJ1-3; D remains unclear. The CDR3 contains 15 residues. Between the trimmed V and J ends, which lost 0 bases and 0 bases, there was a span of 6 bases. Germline CDR1 and CDR2: MNHEY and SMNVEV (reference sequence). The CDR3 bases are TGTGCCAGCAGTTTATCGTGGAGCTCTGGAAACACCATATATTTT. Translating it yields CASSLSWSSGNTIYF.

The chain couples TRBV19 to TRBJ2-5, with 7 nucleotides matching TRBD2. The V and J ends lost 3 bases and 2 bases, in that order; junction bases with no gene match: 9. The CDR3 length is 16 residues. The V gene's germline CDR1 is LNHDA and CDR2 SQIVND (reference sequence). The CDR3 DNA follows: TGTGCCAGTAGTATGGGTGCTACTAGCGCGCAAGAGACCCAGTACTTC. Protein product: CASSMGATSAQETQYF.

This chain joins TRBV6-5 and TRBJ2-7; 11 nucleotides match TRBD2. J was trimmed by 0 bases and V by 4 bases; bases with no gene match: 2. This CDR3 contains 15 residues. The germline CDR1 and CDR2 sequences are MNHEY and SVGAGI. This CDR3 reads CASSSLAGGSYEQYF. CDR3 nucleotides: TGTGCCAGCAGTTCCCTAGCGGGGGGCTCCTACGAGCAGTACTTC.

The chain links TRBV25-1 to TRBJ2-7; 7 positions agree with TRBD1. The CDR3 has 12 residues. Germline V gene data show CDR1 as MGHDK and CDR2 as SYGVNS. The V gene end was trimmed by 7 bases and the J gene end by 7 bases; junction bases not matched to a gene: 7. CDR3 in amino acids: CASTLTGYEQYF. CDR3 in DNA: TGTGCCAGCACCCTGACAGGGTATGAGCAGTACTTC.

The chain recombines TRBV13 with TRBJ2-2; 7 nucleotides agree with TRBD1. The CDR3 loop spans 16 amino acids. The germline V gene has CDR1 PRHDT and CDR2 FYEKMQ (reference sequence). The J segment lost 3 bases and the V segment lost 5 bases, leaving 9 bases of the junction unmatched. DNA for the CDR3: TGTGCCAGCAGCCGCACAGGGGCCGAGGACACCGGGGAGCTGTTTTTT. This codes for CASSRTGAEDTGELFF.

The chain recombines TRBV4-2 with TRBJ2-1; 9 bases are a match to TRBD1. After removal of 4 bases from V and 5 bases from J, the junction contained 6 bases not matched to a gene. The CDR3 covers 15 residues. The germline gives CDR1 LGHNA, CDR2 YNFKEQ. The CDR3 DNA follows: TGTGCCAGCAGCCTCGACAGGGGGGCGGACAATGAGCAGTTCTTC. This encodes CASSLDRGADNEQFF.

V and J are TRBV9 and TRBJ1-3; TRBD1 is a possible D gene (6 bases). Germline CDR1 reads SGDLS; CDR2 reads YYNGEE. The germline V and J ends were trimmed by 2 bases and 2 bases, with 14 bases remaining between them. The CDR3 loop spans 16 amino acids. This CDR3 is CASSVTTQGAGNTIYF. The CDR3 DNA is TGTGCCAGCAGCGTGACAACACAGGGAGCTGGAAACACCATATATTTT.

The CDR3 protein is CASRLTGRGYTF. The CDR3 DNA is TGTGCCAGCAGACTGACAGGGAGGGGCTACACCTTC. The chain couples TRBV2 to TRBJ1-2; TRBD1 aligns across 7 bases. The CDR3 has 12 amino acids. V gave up 6 bases and J gave up 8 bases; unmatched junction bases: 6. Germline V gene data show CDR1 as SNHLY and CDR2 as FYNNEI.

This clone was observed a handful of times. This sequence joins TRBV27 and TRBJ2-6, with TRBD1 matching 9 bases. Germline CDR1 MNHEY, CDR2 SMNVEV (reference sequence). The CDR3 length is 18 residues. After removal of 2 bases from V and 4 bases from J, the junction contained 9 bases not matched to a gene. CDR3 coding DNA: TGTGCCAGCAGTTTACACGGACAGGGGTCTCCCGGGGCCAACGTCCTGACTTTC. This encodes CASSLHGQGSPGANVLTF.